This T cell receptor beta chain was recovered during a study of shared clonotypes between healthy human individuals. In germline, CDR1 is SGHTA, CDR2 FQGNSA. The CDR3 runs to 15 residues. The V and J ends lost 0 bases and 4 bases, in that order; junction bases with no gene match: 3. Study-wide results and limits: Naive CD4 clonotype sharing across a handful of donors was about 5.3%. Non-shared clonotypes had lower generation probabilities than clonotypes shared by all four sorted-subset donors.

For this clone: Its specificity is unknown.

About 30,000 T cell genomes, or 200 to 250 ng DNA, went into the sorted-subset replicate PCRs. This table comes from immunoSEQ multiplex PCR, and its TCRdb copy is limited to in-frame clones, with some not included. The sample includes roughly 1,100,000 clones, around 76% of them seen just once. The TCR sequence derives from a man aged 18 to 29 in good health. Sequenced: memory CD4+ T cells sorted from blood. Subset defined: CD45RA-negative fraction. The chain carries TRBV7-2 and TRBJ1-2, with 9 bases that match TRBD1. The CDR3 is CASSLAPDRGYGYTF. The CDR3 nucleotides are TGTGCCAGCAGCTTAGCCCCGGACAGGGGCTATGGCTACACCTTC. The full variable domain, with the rest looked up from reference TRBV7-2 and TRBJ1-2, is GAGVSQSPSNKVTEKGKDVELRCDPISGHTALYWYRQSLGQGLEFLIYFQGNSAPDKSGLPSDRFSAERTGGSVSTLTIQRTQQEDSAVYLCASSLAPDRGYGYTFGSGTRLTVV.